One and the same sample provided the 19 T cell receptor beta chains below, sequenced in a study of tumor-infiltrating lymphocytes in oesophageal squamous cell carcinoma. TCRdb processed the PCR reads anew with MiXCR; each CDR3 protein has one entry. The sample records around 23,000 distinct CDR3 sequences, about two fifths being singletons. The sequencing input was esophageal tumor tissue. These receptors were obtained from a male donor with esophageal squamous cell carcinoma.

This clonotype showed up just a few times. Possible read error: a much larger clone is one base away. This chain uses TRBV5-1 with TRBJ2-4; D unclear. CDR3 length: 13 residues. Germline V gives CDR1 SGHRS, CDR2 YFSETQ. V was pared by 0 bases and J by 13 bases, with 14 bases between. CDR3 in DNA: TGCGCCAGCAGCTTGGCGAACCCTCAGGAGCAGTACTTC. Amino acids: CASSLANPQEQYF. Drawing the rest from reference TRBV5-1 and TRBJ2-4, the complete variable domain is KAGVTQTPRYLIKTRGQQVTLSCSPISGHRSVSWYQQTPGQGLQFLFEYFSETQRNKGNFPGRFSGRQFSNSRSEMNVSTLELGDSALYLCASSLANPQEQYFGAGTRLSVL.

V gene TRBV15 combines with J gene TRBJ2-7; D possibly corresponds to TRBD2 (5 bases). The J call may be in error: the DNA end matches TRBJ2-1 better. This CDR3 contains 12 residues. Germline CDR1 reads LNHNV; CDR2 reads YYDKDF (reference sequence). The CDR3 DNA is TGTGCCACCAGCAGAGATGAGCGGGAGCAGTTCTTC. Translating it yields CATSRDEREQFF.

This clonotype was observed at least ten times. A single base separates this from a much larger clone, so it may be a read error. The chain is built from TRBV7-9 and TRBJ2-1; TRBD1 matches 8 bases. The last part of the DNA fits TRBJ2-7 better; the J call may be wrong. The V gene's germline CDR1 is SEHNR and CDR2 FQNEAQ (reference sequence). The CDR3 loop spans 12 amino acids. CDR3 loop: CASSFGTGEQYF. DNA for the CDR3: TGTGCCAGCAGCTTTGGGACAGGAGAGCAGTACTTC.

This clonotype turned up a few times. The CDR3 ends on some other residue instead of the conserved phenylalanine or tryptophan, so this is likely a read error. No DNA is shown, since the ends of the CDR3 on it are uncertain; the CDR3 is the one TCRdb lists. The rearrangement joins TRBV25-1 to TRBJ2-1; TRBD2 is the table's D call and was not checked against the DNA. Germline CDR1 is MGHDK and CDR2 is SYGVNS. With termini counted, the CDR3 has 8 amino acids. The CDR3 sequence: CASSDGAG.

The chain couples TRBV19 to TRBJ2-5; a possible D gene is TRBD1 (6 bases). CDR1 is LNHDA and CDR2 is SQIVND in the germline V gene (reference sequence). With 5 bases removed from V and 7 bases from J, the gap between germline ends came to 17 bases. This CDR3 is 14 amino acids long. The CDR3 nucleotides read TGTGCCAGTAGTTTCCAGGGGTCCCAGGGGACCCAGTACTTC. This gives the protein CASSFQGSQGTQYF. Full variable domain (remainder filled in from reference TRBV19 and TRBJ2-5): DGGITQSPKYLFRKEGQNVTLSCEQNLNHDAMYWYRQDPGQGLRLIYYSQIVNDFQKGDIAEGYSVSREKKESFPLTVTSAQKNPTAFYLCASSFQGSQGTQYFGPGTRLLVL.

A few counts support this clonotype. A much larger clone differs from this one at a single base, so this may be a read error. The rearrangement joins TRBV11-1 to TRBJ2-3, with D uncertain. There are 12 residues in the CDR3. Germline-derived CDR1 and CDR2 are SGHAT and FQDESV (reference sequence). The chain's CDR3 is CASRRGTDAQYF. In nucleotides, the CDR3 is TGTGCCAGCCGCCGCGGCACAGATGCGCAGTATTTT.

There are many counts of this clonotype. This chain links TRBV18 with TRBJ1-4, with unresolved D. The CDR3 runs 13 residues. Trimming removed 8 bases from V and 6 bases from J, with 13 bases in between. Germline V gene lookup returns CDR1 KGHSH and CDR2 LQKENI. CDR3 sequence: CASAEGLDEKLFF. The CDR3 nucleotides are TGTGCCAGCGCAGAAGGGTTAGATGAAAAACTGTTTTTT.

Of note for this clonotype: The CDR3 does not close with the conserved phenylalanine or tryptophan, likely indicating a read error. The DNA is omitted, as the CDR3 cannot be located on it reliably, and the CDR3 follows TCRdb's listing. CDR3 residues: CASSETYQETQYFGA. This rearrangement joins TRBV2 to TRBJ2-6; the DNA was not compared with TRBD1, the D call given in the table. Germline-derived CDR1 and CDR2 are SNHLY and FYNNEI. The CDR3 extends over 15 residues, inclusive of both ends.

This chain links TRBV11-1 with TRBJ2-3; D might be TRBD2 (6 bases). The CDR3 has 15 amino acids. Germline CDR1 SGHAT, CDR2 FQDESV (reference sequence). V was pared by 0 bases and J by 3 bases, with 10 bases between. CDR3 DNA sequence: TGTGCCAGCAGCTTAGCAACCGGGAGTACAGATACGCAGTATTTT. Translated, it gives CASSLATGSTDTQYF. Full variable domain (missing parts from reference TRBV11-1 and TRBJ2-3): EAEVAQSPRYKITEKSQAVAFWCDPISGHATLYWYRQILGQGPELLVQFQDESVVDDSQLPKDRFSAERLKGVDSTLKIQPAELGDSAMYLCASSLATGSTDTQYFGPGTRLTVL.

This clonotype has just a few counts. The chain recombines TRBV3-1 with TRBJ2-6; D is unresolved. The CDR3 is 15 residues long. V was cut by 0 bases and J by 1 base, with 4 bases left in between. The V gene's germline CDR1 is LGHDT and CDR2 YNNKEL (reference sequence). CDR3 region: CASSQDLSGANVLTF. The CDR3 DNA is TGTGCCAGCAGCCAAGATTTATCTGGGGCCAACGTCCTGACTTTC.

This clonotype occurred many times. The chain recombines TRBV5-3 with TRBJ2-3, with D tentatively TRBD2 (6 bases). TRBV5-3 is an open reading frame, and its role is uncertain. CDR3 size: 17 residues. V was cut by 4 bases and J by 0 bases, with 18 bases left in between. The CDR3 nucleotides are TGTGCCAGAAGCGCCCCTACTAGCTACGGCAGCACAGATACGCAGTATTTT. Translating gives CARSAPTSYGSTDTQYF.

This clonotype is judged medium-sized (0.01 to 0.1%). This rearrangement joins TRBV11-3 to TRBJ2-2, with D perhaps matching TRBD1 or TRBD2 (5 bases each). Germline V gene sequence: CDR1 SGHNT, CDR2 YENEEA. The CDR3 runs to 12 residues. V lost 8 bases and J lost 4, with 8 bases in between. As DNA, the CDR3 is TGTGCCAGCGAGGGGAGCACCGGGGAGCTGTTTTTT. Its protein is CASEGSTGELFF.

The chain couples TRBV12-3 or TRBV12-4 to TRBJ2-5; 11 positions match TRBD1. The CDR3 runs 15 residues. The trim removed 5 bases at V and 5 bases at J, leaving 7 bases unmatched. DNA for the CDR3: TGTGCCAGCAGTCCAAGGACAGGGGGCCGGGAGACCCAGTACTTC. Amino acid sequence: CASSPRTGGRETQYF.

This clonotype was detected ten times or more. This sequence joins TRBV18 and TRBJ2-3; D unclear. The CDR3 runs 15 residues. Looked up from germline, CDR1 is KGHSH and CDR2 is LQKENI. Trimming took 5 bases from V and 2 from J, leaving 14 bases between them. The CDR3 spells CASSKEYLNTDTQYF. Here the CDR3 DNA reads TGTGCCAGCTCAAAGGAATACCTAAACACAGATACGCAGTATTTT.

In its sample, this clonotype was seen many times. The CDR3 here is CASSFGYRLADQETQYF. In DNA form, the CDR3 reads TGCGCCAGCAGCTTTGGGTATAGACTAGCGGATCAAGAGACCCAGTACTTC. This chain joins TRBV5-1 and TRBJ2-5, with 9 bases fitting TRBD2. CDR1 and CDR2 (germline): SGHRS, YFSETQ. Unmatched junction bases numbered 10, after V lost 2 bases and J lost 2 bases. The CDR3 runs to 17 residues.

This clonotype was recorded at least ten times. This CDR3 is CASSETGGAYSEQYF. The CDR3 DNA follows: TGTGCCAGCAGTGAGACAGGGGGCGCGTACAGCGAGCAGTACTTC. The V and J genes are TRBV25-1 and TRBJ2-7, with 10 bases that match TRBD1. This CDR3 spans 15 amino acids. The germline V gene has CDR1 MGHDK and CDR2 SYGVNS. With V trimmed by 3 bases and J by 6 bases, 8 bases remained unmatched.

The V call is TRBV4-3, the J call TRBJ1-5, with 11 bases identical to TRBD1. CDR1 is LGHNA, CDR2 YSLEER, per germline. The CDR3 extends over 16 amino acids. After removal of 1 base from V and 5 bases from J, the junction contained 4 bases not matched to a gene. The DNA of the CDR3 is TGCGCCAGCAGCCAAGCGTGGACAGGGGGCGATCAGCCCCAGCATTTT. Translating it yields CASSQAWTGGDQPQHF.

This clonotype was seen ten or more times. This chain joins TRBV6-1 and TRBJ1-1, with 8 positions matching TRBD1. The CDR3 extends over 16 amino acids. Germline CDR1 is MNHNS and CDR2 is SASEGT. V lost 0 bases to trimming and J lost 4 bases; unmatched junction nucleotides: 7. The CDR3 DNA reads as TGTGCCAGCAGTGAAGCCGGACAGGGCAGGAGCACTGAAGCTTTCTTT. Amino acids: CASSEAGQGRSTEAFF.

The rearrangement uses TRBV11-2 and TRBJ2-5, with D possibly matching TRBD1 (6 bases). Judging by the DNA end, TRBJ2-7 fits better; the J call may be wrong. The V gene's germline CDR1 is SGHAT and CDR2 FQNNGV. This CDR3 is 15 amino acids long. The DNA for the CDR3 is TGTGCCAGCAGCTTAGTAGCGCCGAGGGGGTACGAGCAGTACTTC. Translation gives CASSLVAPRGYEQYF.